This TCR beta chain originates from a study of blood T cell repertoires in COVID-19. Recovered Cohort 3 donors showed two negative PCRs, clearance, or symptom resolution. Assay: immunoSEQ multiplex PCR; the TCRdb copy retains only in-frame clones and omits some. The repertoire includes roughly 250,000 clones, 80% to 90% of them detected once, and 4.3% sits in the top ten. Germline V gene lookup returns CDR1 WSHSY and CDR2 SAAADI. The CDR3 contains 11 residues. V was trimmed by 7 bases and J by 5 bases, leaving 8 bases between them. The TCR originated in a woman aged 30 to 39 who had recovered from COVID-19. The material sequenced was PBMCs or T cells enriched from blood (not recorded which). V gene TRBV10-2 combines with J gene TRBJ1-1; D is undetermined. CDR3 sequence: CASTLATEAFF. In DNA form, the CDR3 reads TGCGCCAGCACCTTAGCGACTGAAGCTTTCTTT.